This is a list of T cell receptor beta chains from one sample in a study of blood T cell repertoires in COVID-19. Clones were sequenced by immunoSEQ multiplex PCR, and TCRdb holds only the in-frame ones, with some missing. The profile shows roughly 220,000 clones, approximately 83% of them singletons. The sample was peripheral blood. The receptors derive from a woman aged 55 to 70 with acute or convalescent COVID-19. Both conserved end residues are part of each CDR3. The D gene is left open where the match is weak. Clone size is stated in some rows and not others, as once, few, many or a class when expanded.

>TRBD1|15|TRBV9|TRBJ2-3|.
CASSVAWTGTDTQYF
TGTGCCAGCAGCGTAGCTTGGACAGGGACAGATACGCAGTATTTT
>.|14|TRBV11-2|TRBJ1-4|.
CASSRQLINEKLFF
TGTGCCAGCAGCCGACAGTTGATTAATGAAAAACTGTTTTTT
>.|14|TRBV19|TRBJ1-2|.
CASSPPGANYGYTF
TGTGCCAGTAGCCCCCCGGGAGCAAACTATGGCTACACCTTC
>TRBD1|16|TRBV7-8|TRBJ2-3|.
CASSAQGAPRTDTQYF
TGTGCCAGCAGCGCCCAGGGGGCGCCTAGAACAGATACGCAGTATTTT
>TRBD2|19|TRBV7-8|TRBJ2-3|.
CASSLGLLAGASVTDTQYF
TGTGCCAGCAGCTTAGGATTACTAGCGGGGGCCTCGGTCACAGATACGCAGTATTTT
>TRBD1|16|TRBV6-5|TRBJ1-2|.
CASSYSGTGFGYGYTF
TGTGCCAGCAGTTACTCGGGGACAGGGTTTGGCTATGGCTACACCTTC
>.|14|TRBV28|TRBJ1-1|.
CASSFLQVISEAFF
TGTGCCAGCAGTTTTCTACAGGTCATCTCTGAAGCTTTCTTT
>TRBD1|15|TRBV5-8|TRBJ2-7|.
CASSLGQGVFYEQYF
TGTGCCAGCAGCTTGGGACAGGGGGTTTTCTACGAGCAGTACTTC
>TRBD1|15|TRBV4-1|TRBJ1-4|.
CASSSTGAGREKLFF
TGCGCCAGCAGCTCCACAGGGGCTGGGAGGGAAAAACTGTTTTTT
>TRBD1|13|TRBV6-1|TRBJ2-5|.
CASSDRDSETQYF
TGTGCCAGCAGTGACCGGGACAGCGAGACCCAGTACTTC
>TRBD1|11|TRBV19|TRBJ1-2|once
CASRGTGGYTF
TGTGCCAGTAGAGGGACAGGTGGCTACACCTTC
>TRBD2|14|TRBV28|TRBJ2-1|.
CASSPTGGPNEQFF
TGTGCCAGCAGTCCCACGGGGGGGCCGAATGAGCAGTTCTTC
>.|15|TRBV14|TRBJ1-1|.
CASSPNRVGGTEAFF
TGTGCCAGCAGCCCGAATAGGGTTGGAGGCACTGAAGCTTTCTTT
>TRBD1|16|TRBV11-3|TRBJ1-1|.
CASSPQGAGAYTEAFF
TGTGCCAGCAGCCCACAGGGGGCGGGGGCGTACACTGAAGCTTTCTTT
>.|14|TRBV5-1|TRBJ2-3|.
CASSFGQGTDTQYF
TGCGCCAGCAGCTTCGGGCAGGGGACAGATACGCAGTATTTT
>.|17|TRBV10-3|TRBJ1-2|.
CAIRHDVGTPAAGGYTF
TGTGCCATCAGACACGACGTGGGCACACCAGCCGCGGGTGGCTACACCTTC
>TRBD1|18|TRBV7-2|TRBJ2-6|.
CASSLARGPGSGANVLTF
TGTGCCAGCAGCTTAGCTAGGGGGCCCGGCTCTGGGGCCAACGTCCTGACTTTC
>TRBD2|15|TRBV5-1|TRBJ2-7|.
CASSPPGLAGYEQYF
TGCGCCAGCAGCCCCCCCGGGCTAGCGGGCTACGAGCAGTACTTC
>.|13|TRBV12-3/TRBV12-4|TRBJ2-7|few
CASSLGQSDEQYF
TGTGCCAGCAGTTTGGGCCAGTCAGACGAACAGTACTTC
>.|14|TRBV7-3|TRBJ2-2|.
CASSPNAEPGELFF
TGTGCCAGCAGCCCCAATGCAGAACCCGGGGAGCTGTTTTTT
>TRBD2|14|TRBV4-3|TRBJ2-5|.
CASSTGGGQETQYF
TGCGCCAGCAGCACCGGGGGGGGGCAAGAGACCCAGTACTTC
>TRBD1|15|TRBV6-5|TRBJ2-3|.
CASSKQGARGDTQYF
TGTGCCAGCAGTAAACAGGGGGCGCGGGGGGATACGCAGTATTTT
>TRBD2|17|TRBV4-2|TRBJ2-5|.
CASSPRTSGGAQETQYF
TGTGCCAGCAGCCCCAGGACTAGCGGGGGGGCCCAGGAGACCCAGTACTTC
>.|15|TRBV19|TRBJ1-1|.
CASSIPGAGNTEAFF
TGTGCCAGTAGTATCCCAGGGGCCGGGAACACTGAAGCTTTCTTT
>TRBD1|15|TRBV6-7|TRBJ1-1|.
CASSWDRKPNTEAFF
TGTGCCAGCAGTTGGGACAGGAAACCGAACACTGAAGCTTTCTTT
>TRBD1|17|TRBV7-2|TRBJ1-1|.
CASSRWDSRIMNTEAFF
TGTGCCAGCAGCAGGTGGGACAGTCGGATAATGAACACTGAAGCTTTCTTT
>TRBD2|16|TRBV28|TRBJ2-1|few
CASRQLAGGPYNEQFF
TGTGCCAGCAGGCAACTAGCGGGGGGGCCGTACAATGAGCAGTTCTTC
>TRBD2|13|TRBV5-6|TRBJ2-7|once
CASRPWGGREQYF
TGTGCCAGCAGACCATGGGGGGGACGCGAGCAGTACTTC
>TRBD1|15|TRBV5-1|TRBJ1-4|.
CASSSRTGHNEKLFF
TGCGCCAGCAGCAGTCGGACAGGGCATAATGAAAAACTGTTTTTT
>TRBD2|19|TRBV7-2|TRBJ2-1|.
CASSFPPRVSGGVWYEQFF
TGTGCCAGCAGCTTCCCCCCGAGAGTCAGCGGGGGGGTCTGGTATGAGCAGTTCTTC
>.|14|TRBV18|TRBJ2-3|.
CASSPWQSTDTQYF
TGTGCCAGCTCACCGTGGCAGAGCACAGATACGCAGTATTTT
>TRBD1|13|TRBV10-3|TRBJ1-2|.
CAIREGQPDGYTF
TGTGCCATCAGGGAGGGACAGCCAGATGGCTACACCTTC
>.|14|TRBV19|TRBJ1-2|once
CASSIFGADYGYTF
TGTGCCAGTAGTATTTTTGGGGCTGACTATGGCTACACCTTC
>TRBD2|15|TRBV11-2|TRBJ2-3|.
CASSLSGGYTDTQYF
TGTGCCAGCAGCTTAAGCGGGGGGTACACAGATACGCAGTATTTT
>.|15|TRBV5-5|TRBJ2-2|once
CASSGGTLDTGELFF
TGTGCCAGCAGCGGCGGGACTCTTGACACCGGGGAGCTGTTTTTT
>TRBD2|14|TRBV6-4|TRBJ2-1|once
CASSWTSGNNEQFF
TGTGCCAGCAGTTGGACTAGCGGGAACAATGAGCAGTTCTTC
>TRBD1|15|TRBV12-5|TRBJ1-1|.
CASGLVQGASTEAFF
TGTGCTAGTGGTTTGGTGCAGGGGGCCAGCACTGAAGCTTTCTTT
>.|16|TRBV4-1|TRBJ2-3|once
CASSQDATEGTDTQYF
TGCGCCAGCAGCCAAGATGCAACAGAAGGCACAGATACGCAGTATTTT
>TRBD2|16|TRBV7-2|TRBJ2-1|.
CASSSAGGPEKNEQFF
TGTGCCAGCAGCTCCGCGGGGGGCCCCGAGAAAAATGAGCAGTTCTTC
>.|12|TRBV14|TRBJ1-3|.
CASSQGRNTIYF
TGTGCCAGCAGCCAGGGGAGGAACACCATATATTTT
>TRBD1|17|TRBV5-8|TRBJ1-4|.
CASSLGTGSHRNEKLFF
TGTGCCAGCAGCTTAGGGACAGGGTCGCATCGGAATGAAAAACTGTTTTTT
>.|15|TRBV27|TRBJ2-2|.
CASSSTGTNTGELFF
TGTGCCAGCAGTTCAACAGGGACGAACACCGGGGAGCTGTTTTTT
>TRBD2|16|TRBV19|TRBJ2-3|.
CASSITSGGSTDTQYF
TGTGCCAGTAGTATAACCAGCGGGGGCTCGACAGATACGCAGTATTTT
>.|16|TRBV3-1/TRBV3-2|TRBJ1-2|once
CASSQARGRENYGYTF
TGTGCCAGCAGCCAAGCTAGGGGCAGGGAAAATTATGGCTACACCTTC
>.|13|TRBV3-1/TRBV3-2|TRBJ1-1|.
CASSQEPRIGAFF
TGTGCCAGCAGCCAAGAACCCAGGATTGGGGCTTTCTTT
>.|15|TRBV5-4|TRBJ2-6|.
CASSLREFGANVLTF
TGTGCCAGCAGCTTACGGGAGTTTGGGGCCAACGTCCTGACTTTC
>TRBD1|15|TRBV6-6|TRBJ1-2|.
CASSYGQGRNYGYTF
TGTGCCAGCAGTTACGGACAGGGGCGTAACTATGGCTACACCTTC
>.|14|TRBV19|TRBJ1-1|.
CASTVRVANTEAFF
TGTGCCAGCACGGTTCGGGTGGCAAACACTGAAGCTTTCTTT
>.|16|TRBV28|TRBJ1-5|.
CASSLFRGAGFQPQHF
TGTGCCAGCAGTTTATTTCGGGGGGCTGGATTTCAGCCCCAGCATTTT
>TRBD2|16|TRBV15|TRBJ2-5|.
CATSRIAGGNQETQYF
TGTGCCACCAGCAGAATAGCGGGGGGTAACCAAGAGACCCAGTACTTC
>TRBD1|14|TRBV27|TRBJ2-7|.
CASRPTRDSYEQYF
TGTGCCAGCAGGCCAACCAGGGACAGCTACGAGCAGTACTTC
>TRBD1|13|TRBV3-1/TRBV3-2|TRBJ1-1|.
CASSQRAQGAAFF
TGTGCCAGCAGCCAGCGGGCACAGGGGGCCGCTTTCTTT
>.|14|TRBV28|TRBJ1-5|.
CASTSGVSNQPQHF
TGTGCCAGCACCTCCGGGGTGAGCAATCAGCCCCAGCATTTT
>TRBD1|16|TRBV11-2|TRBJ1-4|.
CASSLVGTGANEKLFF
TGTGCCAGCAGCTTAGTCGGGACAGGAGCTAATGAAAAACTGTTTTTT
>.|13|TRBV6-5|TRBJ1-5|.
CASRILGNQPQHF
TGTGCCAGCAGGATACTCGGGAATCAGCCCCAGCATTTT
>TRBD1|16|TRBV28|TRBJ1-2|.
CASSFPSGTGDHGYTF
TGTGCCAGCAGTTTCCCCTCTGGGACAGGGGATCATGGCTACACCTTC
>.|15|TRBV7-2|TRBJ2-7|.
CASSFGQIGGNEQYF
TGTGCCAGCAGTTTTGGACAGATAGGGGGAAACGAGCAGTACTTC